This TCR beta chain was documented in a study of blood T cell repertoires in COVID-19. Across the whole study: Donors in the United States, Italy and Spain gave samples during acute or convalescent COVID-19. Sources were T cells, B-cell-depleted T cells, or PBMCs; the material itself was cDNA or gDNA.

Authors' analysis steps: Quantification of nucleated cells was approximated via reference gene primer amplification. Assay: immunoSEQ multiplex PCR; the TCRdb copy retains only in-frame clones and omits some. V, J and clone size reflect that table, while D and trimming were determined from the DNA. Among approximately 150,000 clones listed, over 80% were seen once. Germline V gene lookup returns CDR1 SGHRS and CDR2 YFSETQ. Deletions cut 2 bases from V and 3 bases from J, with 11 bases between. This CDR3 contains 14 residues. The sequence was obtained from a woman aged 50 to 60 with acute or convalescent COVID-19. What was sequenced was peripheral blood. The chain recombines TRBV5-1 with TRBJ1-2; D gene unclear. The CDR3 DNA reads as TGCGCCAGCAGCTTATCGGACGGGGACTATGGCTACACCTTC. Its translation: CASSLSDGDYGYTF.